This record looks at one T cell receptor beta chain sequence and its context. Per the study methods: Scientists estimated how many nucleated cells there were by amplifying reference gene primers. This table comes from immunoSEQ multiplex PCR, and its TCRdb copy is limited to in-frame clones, with some not included. V and J calls and clone size follow that table, whereas D and trimming were derived from the DNA. Of 95,000 to 150,000 clones detected, about 84% appear once; the ten largest clones hold around 4%. Germline-derived CDR1 and CDR2 are SSHAT and FNYEAQ (reference sequence). The CDR3 length is 18 residues. After removal of 5 bases from V and 2 bases from J, the junction contained 14 bases not matched to a gene. The entry originates in a study of blood T cell repertoires in COVID-19. Background on the study: COVID-19 samples from acute and convalescent phases originated in the United States, Italy and Spain. PBMCs, B-cell-depleted T cells, or T cells were the source of the cDNA or gDNA that made up the material.

V and J are TRBV7-7 and TRBJ2-1, with 8 bases aligning to TRBD2. This sequence was found in a man in his fifties or sixties with acute or convalescent COVID-19. Sequencing was done on a sample of peripheral blood. The CDR3 DNA is TGTGCCAGCAGCCCATTCGTCGGGGGGGCCGGGACCTACAATGAGCAGTTCTTC. Translated: CASSPFVGGAGTYNEQFF.